The next 29 T cell receptor beta chains were all read from a single sample in a study of blood T cell repertoires in COVID-19 (TCRdb year 2020). Library creation used the immunoSEQ multiplex PCR assay. The table was pulled from immuneACCESS by TCRdb, which kept in-frame rearrangements only. Such tables lose some clones; where checked, under half of the loss comes from unresolved V genes, and the rest has no known cause. Counted in this sample were about 180,000 clones; about nine tenths of them appeared once. 4% to 5% of the sample is taken by the ten largest. Sequences were obtained from peripheral blood. These receptors came from a woman younger than 45 with acute or convalescent COVID-19.

The genes are TRBV5-1 and TRBJ2-7; D is possibly TRBD2 (6 bases). From germline, CDR1 is SGHRS and CDR2 YFSETQ. Trimming cost V 4 bases and J 1 base, with 9 bases left between them. CDR3 size: 13 residues. The CDR3 loop is CASSPAGSYEQYF. The CDR3 DNA reads as TGCGCCAGCAGCCCTGCGGGATCCTACGAGCAGTACTTC.

The chain is built from TRBV9 and TRBJ2-1; possibly TRBD2 for D (5 bases). V was cut by 4 bases and J by 4 bases, with 21 bases left in between. The CDR3 is made up of 17 amino acids. CDR1 SGDLS and CDR2 YYNGEE come from the germline V gene. CDR3 sequence (DNA): TGTGCCAGCAGCCCCCGATTAACGGGGTGGATTTACAATGAGCAGTTCTTC. This sequence encodes CASSPRLTGWIYNEQFF.

This clone was seen a single time. The chain is built from TRBV19 and TRBJ1-2; D remains unclear. The CDR3 contains 13 residues. V was pared by 3 bases and J by 4 bases, with 9 bases between. Germline V gene data show CDR1 as LNHDA and CDR2 as SQIVND (reference sequence). The CDR3 sequence: CASSMPGPYGYTF. The CDR3 DNA reads TGTGCCAGTAGTATGCCAGGCCCCTATGGCTACACCTTC.

This chain joins TRBV28 and TRBJ1-5; 9 positions match TRBD1. Germline CDR1 MDHEN, CDR2 SYDVKM. The CDR3 covers 14 residues. Unmatched junction bases numbered 6, after V lost 8 bases and J lost 4 bases. The chain's CDR3 is CASSGTGKNQPQHF. CDR3 in DNA: TGTGCCAGCTCCGGGACAGGGAAGAATCAGCCCCAGCATTTT.

The chain combines TRBV19 with TRBJ2-7; 7 nucleotides line up with TRBD2. The length of the CDR3 is 14 residues. V lost 3 bases, J lost 4 bases, and 6 bases stayed unmatched. Germline V gives CDR1 LNHDA, CDR2 SQIVND (reference sequence). In DNA, the CDR3 is TGTGCCAGTAGTATGCCCGGGAGGACATACGAGCAGTACTTC. This gives the protein CASSMPGRTYEQYF.

The chain uses TRBV11-3 and TRBJ2-5; unclear D gene. The length of the CDR3 is 14 residues. Trimming took 2 bases from V and 5 from J, leaving 12 bases between them. CDR1 SGHNT and CDR2 YENEEA come from the germline V gene. This CDR3 is CASSLRSPRETQYF. The CDR3 DNA reads as TGTGCCAGCAGCTTACGTTCCCCCAGGGAGACCCAGTACTTC.

This clone has only a few counts. This chain links TRBV12-5 with TRBJ2-1; D possibly corresponds to TRBD1 (5 bases). V was shortened by 2 bases and J by 6 bases, with 5 bases between the two germline ends. CDR1 and CDR2 from the germline V gene are LGHNT and FRNRAP. This CDR3 is 12 amino acids long. CDR3 DNA sequence: TGTGCTAGTGGTTTGAGGGGCAATGAGCAGTTCTTC. It is translated as CASGLRGNEQFF. Filled out from reference TRBV12-5 and TRBJ2-1, the complete variable domain reads DARVTQTPRHKVTEMGQEVTMRCQPILGHNTVFWYRQTMMQGLELLAYFRNRAPLDDSGMPKDRFSAEMPDATLATLKIQPSEPRDSAVYFCASGLRGNEQFFGPGTRLTVL.

V is TRBV27 and J is TRBJ1-6, with 8 nucleotides matching TRBD1. Per the germline V gene, CDR1 is MNHEY and CDR2 is SMNVEV (reference sequence). V trimming: 1 base; J trimming: 10 bases; junction bases outside the gene matches: 6. There are 15 residues in the CDR3. The CDR3 DNA is TGTGCCAGCAGTTTATTCGGACAGGGATACTCACCCCTCCACTTT. Protein sequence: CASSLFGQGYSPLHF.

This clone was counted a few times. The CDR3 loop reads CSVTLWGGEQYF. As DNA, the CDR3 is TGCAGCGTCACCCTATGGGGCGGCGAGCAGTACTTC. The gene calls are TRBV29-1 and TRBJ2-7, with a weak D call TRBD1 (5 bases). The germline V gene has CDR1 SQVTM and CDR2 ANQGSEA. Trimming shortened V by 6 bases and J by 6 bases, and 15 bases separated the two germline ends. The CDR3 sequence is 12 residues long.

The genes are TRBV21-1 and TRBJ1-5. TRBV21-1 is a documented pseudogene. This CDR3 region has 16 residues. The CDR3 nucleotides are TGTGCCTCAGTTACCCGTGCGGTGTGGGTCAATCAGCCCCAGCATTTT. It is translated as CASVTRAVWVNQPQHF.

This chain uses TRBV28 with TRBJ2-2; 8 bases line up with TRBD2. CDR1 and CDR2 (germline): MDHEN, SYDVKM. The CDR3 has 15 residues. V shed 4 bases and J 4 bases; nucleotides not matched to a gene: 5. CDR3 in amino acids: CASSSGTSGTGELFF. The CDR3 coding sequence is TGTGCCAGCAGTTCCGGGACTAGTGGCACCGGGGAGCTGTTTTTT.

J is TRBJ2-1 and V is TRBV9; 8 nucleotides align to TRBD1. After removal of 0 bases from V and 9 bases from J, the junction contained 5 bases not matched to a gene. The CDR3 is 14 residues long. Per the germline V gene, CDR1 is SGDLS and CDR2 is YYNGEE. This CDR3 reads CASSVEQGESEQFF. For the CDR3, the DNA is TGTGCCAGCAGCGTAGAACAGGGGGAGAGTGAGCAGTTCTTC. Full variable domain (outside the CDR3, taken from reference TRBV9 and TRBJ2-1): DSGVTQTPKHLITATGQRVTLRCSPRSGDLSVYWYQQSLDQGLQFLIQYYNGEERAKGNILERFSAQQFPDLHSELNLSSLELGDSALYFCASSVEQGESEQFFGPGTRLTVL.

The chain recombines TRBV30 with TRBJ1-2, with TRBD1 as a possible D gene (5 bases). The germline gives CDR1 GTSNPN, CDR2 SVGIG (reference sequence). CDR3 length: 13 amino acids. This CDR3 reads CATVLIRVLGYTF. CDR3 in DNA: TGTGCGACGGTACTAATCAGGGTTTTGGGCTACACCTTC. Complete variable domain (other parts from reference TRBV30 and TRBJ1-2): SQTIHQWPATLVQPVGSPLSLECTVEGTSNPNLYWYRQAAGRGLQLLFYSVGIGQISSEVPQNLSASRPQDRQFILSSKKLLLSDSGFYLCATVLIRVLGYTFGSGTRLTVV.

The count of this clone is one. V usage is TRBV6-4 and J usage is TRBJ1-2, with D possibly being TRBD1 (6 bases). V lost 6 bases and J lost 4, with 15 bases in between. CDR1 is MRHNA and CDR2 is SNTAGT in the germline V gene. The CDR3 covers 14 residues. The CDR3 DNA reads as TGTGCCAGCAGAGTGGACAGAGTGTCCTATGGCTACACCTTC. It specifies CASRVDRVSYGYTF.

The V and J genes are TRBV4-1 and TRBJ1-1; 8 bases map to TRBD1. The germline V gene encodes CDR1 MGHRA and CDR2 YSYEKL. V was pared by 3 bases and J by 4 bases, with 7 bases of the junction left unmatched. The CDR3 totals 15 residues. For the CDR3, the DNA is TGCGCCAGCAGCCAGCAAGTCACAGGGGGCACTGAAGCTTTCTTT. Its translation: CASSQQVTGGTEAFF.

This chain links TRBV11-2 with TRBJ2-5, with D uncertain. The CDR3 extends over 11 amino acids. V lost 5 bases, J lost 2 bases, and 3 bases lay in between. Germline assignment: CDR1 SGHAT and CDR2 FQNNGV. This CDR3 is CASSRQETQYF. CDR3 coding DNA: TGTGCCAGCAGCCGTCAAGAGACCCAGTACTTC.

The chain has TRBV12-3 or TRBV12-4 and TRBJ1-5; tentatively, D is TRBD1 (6 bases). Trimming shortened V by 7 bases and J by 3 bases, and 10 bases separated the two germline ends. The CDR3 sequence is 13 residues long. CDR3 in DNA: TGTGCCAGCAATACAGGGTACAATCAGCCCCAGCATTTT. It specifies CASNTGYNQPQHF.

The chain carries TRBV27 and TRBJ2-1, with D tentatively TRBD2 (6 bases). Germline assignment: CDR1 MNHEY and CDR2 SMNVEV (reference sequence). V was shortened by 5 bases and J by 2 bases, with 16 bases between the two germline ends. This CDR3 comprises 16 residues. CDR3 amino acids: CASSKPTSGTYNEQFF. CDR3 coding DNA: TGTGCCAGCAGTAAACCGACTAGTGGCACCTACAATGAGCAGTTCTTC.

The CDR3 nucleotides read TGTGCCTGGAGTGGGAGGGAGAGGATGGGTGAGCAGTTCTTC. This gives the protein CAWSGRERMGEQFF. This chain uses TRBV30 with TRBJ2-1, with D tentatively TRBD2 (6 bases). The CDR3 is made up of 14 amino acids. The V gene lost 1 base and the J gene lost 9 bases, with 16 bases spanning the gap. Germline lookup yields CDR1 GTSNPN and CDR2 SVGIG (reference sequence).

The J gene is TRBJ2-1, the V gene TRBV7-2; unclear D gene. The CDR3 is 14 residues long. Germline V gene sequence: CDR1 SGHTA, CDR2 FQGNSA. V gave up 5 bases and J gave up 10 bases, with 18 bases separating them. CDR3 region: CASSAVPQGAEQFF. The CDR3 nucleotides read TGTGCCAGCAGCGCCGTCCCCCAAGGAGCCGAGCAGTTCTTC.

Notes on this clone: One junction end disagrees with the germline gene, perhaps due to a read error. This chain links TRBV28 with TRBJ2-7; a weak D match, TRBD2 (5 bases). The CDR3 is made up of 11 amino acids. The germline V gene encodes CDR1 MDHEN and CDR2 SYDVKM. DNA of the CDR3: TGTGCCAGCAGTTTGATGAGGGTCATCCACTTC. Translating gives CASSLMRVIHF.

The chain employs TRBV4-1 and TRBJ2-7; unclear D gene. Germline CDR1 reads MGHRA; CDR2 reads YSYEKL. The CDR3 is made up of 15 amino acids. Trimming pared 0 bases from V and 6 bases from J, leaving 15 bases between. DNA of the CDR3: TGCGCCAGCAGCCAAGAGTTCTCACGGGTCGGCGAGCAGTACTTC. Translating it yields CASSQEFSRVGEQYF.

The chain carries TRBV12-5 and TRBJ2-1, with 13 bases fitting TRBD2. This CDR3 region has 18 residues. The germline V gene encodes CDR1 LGHNT and CDR2 FRNRAP. Unmatched junction bases numbered 6, after V lost 0 bases and J lost 4 bases. CDR3 residues: CASGLVGTSGTLYNEQFF. The DNA of the CDR3 is TGTGCTAGTGGTTTGGTAGGGACTAGCGGGACTCTTTACAATGAGCAGTTCTTC.

The chain couples TRBV9 to TRBJ1-2; 8 bases are shared with TRBD1. Trimming cost V 3 bases and J 7 bases; bases outside gene matches: 8. The CDR3 is 14 amino acids. The germline CDR1 and CDR2 sequences are SGDLS and YYNGEE. CDR3 sequence (DNA): TGTGCCAGCAGCGCATCAGGGGGCGGAGGTGGCTACACCTTC. This codes for CASSASGGGGGYTF.

The chain couples TRBV5-1 to TRBJ2-1; no definite D call. CDR1 and CDR2 (germline): SGHRS, YFSETQ. Trimming pared 3 bases from V and 0 bases from J, leaving 10 bases between. The CDR3 contains 15 residues. The CDR3 region has the DNA TGCGCCAGCAGCTACTTATCGAGCTCCTACAATGAGCAGTTCTTC. It codes for CASSYLSSSYNEQFF.

This clone was found once. The chain employs TRBV5-1 and TRBJ2-5, with D perhaps TRBD2 (7 bases). Germline CDR1 SGHRS, CDR2 YFSETQ. The CDR3 covers 13 residues. V lost 6 bases and J lost 5, with 14 bases in between. The CDR3 coding sequence is TGCGCCAGCACTGGGGGGGCCACGGAGACCCAGTACTTC. Protein product: CASTGGATETQYF.

The V gene is TRBV7-6, the J gene TRBJ2-5; the D gene is possibly TRBD1 (5 bases). Germline CDR1 reads SGHVS; CDR2 reads FNYEAQ. This CDR3 is 15 amino acids long. V was cut by 3 bases and J by 4 bases, with 15 bases left in between. DNA for the CDR3: TGTGCCAGCAGCTTTACTTCGCAGGGAACAGAGACCCAGTACTTC. Protein sequence: CASSFTSQGTETQYF.

V is TRBV1 and J is TRBJ2-1; the D call of TRBD2 is as the table states it, not checked on the DNA. TRBV1 is a pseudogene. This CDR3 is 16 amino acids long. The CDR3 bases are TGCACCAGCAGCCTCTTTGGCGAGCGGGAGGGGATTGAGCAGTTCTTC. Encoded protein: CTSSLFGEREGIEQFF.

The rearrangement uses TRBV4-2 and TRBJ1-3; D is unresolved. CDR1 is LGHNA and CDR2 is YNFKEQ in the germline V gene. The CDR3 has 17 residues. Trimming removed 1 base at V and 0 bases at J, with 13 bases between. Here the CDR3 DNA reads TGTGCCAGCAGCCAAGCCCAGGCAGGAAGCTCTGGAAACACCATATATTTT. Translating gives CASSQAQAGSSGNTIYF.